This entry is about one T cell receptor (beta chain). Its antigen remains unknown. This entry comes from a study of T cell responses to AZD1222 COVID-19 vaccine. Study-level points and caveats: Nearly half of spike-specific TCRs reportedly target variant regions that are unmutated in the B.1.351 and B.1.1.7 variants. Among the donors, most were white British and more were female, and clonal diversity was possibly underestimated. Every sample of the repertoires postdated the peak T cell response.

Profiling relied on immunoSEQ multiplex PCR, and the TCRdb table lists in-frame clones only, not all of them. The sample shows fewer than 200,000 clones, over 85% of them seen only once. The CDR3 is 15 amino acids. Germline V CDR1 and CDR2: SGHDT, YYEEEE. V lost 2 bases and J lost 10; bases outside the gene matches: 5. The chain combines TRBV5-6 with TRBJ2-1; 14 bases match TRBD2. The sample was peripheral blood, taken 28 days after the second dose of the MenACWY control vaccine. The source of this sequence is an adult who received the MenACWY meningococcal vaccine as a control. CDR3 region: CASSFSTSGREEQFF. In DNA form, the CDR3 reads TGTGCCAGCAGCTTTTCGACTAGCGGGAGGGAAGAGCAGTTCTTC.